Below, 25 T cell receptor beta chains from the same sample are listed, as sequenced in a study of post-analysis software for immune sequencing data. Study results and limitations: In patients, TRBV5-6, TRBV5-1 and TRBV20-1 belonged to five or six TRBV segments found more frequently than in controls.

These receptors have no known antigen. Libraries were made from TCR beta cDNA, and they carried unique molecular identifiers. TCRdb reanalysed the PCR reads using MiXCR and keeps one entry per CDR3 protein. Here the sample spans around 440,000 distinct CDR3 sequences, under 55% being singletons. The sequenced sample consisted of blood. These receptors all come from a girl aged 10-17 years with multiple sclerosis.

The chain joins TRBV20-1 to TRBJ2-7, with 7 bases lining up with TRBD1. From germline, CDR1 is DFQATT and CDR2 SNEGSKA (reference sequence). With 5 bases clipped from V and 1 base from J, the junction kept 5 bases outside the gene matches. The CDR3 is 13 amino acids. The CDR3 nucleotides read TGCAGTGCTGGCTTGGGACAGTCCTACGAGCAGTACTTC. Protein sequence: CSAGLGQSYEQYF.

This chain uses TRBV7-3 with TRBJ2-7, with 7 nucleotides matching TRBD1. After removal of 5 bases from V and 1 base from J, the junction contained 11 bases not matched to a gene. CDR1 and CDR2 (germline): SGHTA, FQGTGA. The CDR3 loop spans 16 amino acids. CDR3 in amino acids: CASSLKPGQRSYEQYF. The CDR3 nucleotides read TGTGCCAGCAGCCTAAAGCCGGGACAGAGATCCTACGAGCAGTACTTC.

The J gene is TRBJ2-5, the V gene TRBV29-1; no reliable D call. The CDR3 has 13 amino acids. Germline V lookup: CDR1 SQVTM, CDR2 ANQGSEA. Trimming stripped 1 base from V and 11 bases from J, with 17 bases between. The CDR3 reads CSVEGRSGEKQYF. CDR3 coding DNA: TGCAGCGTTGAAGGGCGGTCGGGCGAAAAGCAGTACTTC.

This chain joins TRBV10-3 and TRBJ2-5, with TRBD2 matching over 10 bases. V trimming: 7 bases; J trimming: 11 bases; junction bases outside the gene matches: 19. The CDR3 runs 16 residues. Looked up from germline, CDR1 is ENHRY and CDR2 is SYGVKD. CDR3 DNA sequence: TGTGCCATCACCAATATCGTAGCGGGAGGCAACAATGAGCAGTACTTC. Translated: CAITNIVAGGNNEQYF.

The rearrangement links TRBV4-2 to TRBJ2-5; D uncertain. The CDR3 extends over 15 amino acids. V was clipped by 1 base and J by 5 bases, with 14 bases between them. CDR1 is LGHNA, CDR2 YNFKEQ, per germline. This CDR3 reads CASSQGLVVSETQYF. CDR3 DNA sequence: TGTGCCAGCAGCCAAGGTCTGGTAGTTAGTGAGACCCAGTACTTC.

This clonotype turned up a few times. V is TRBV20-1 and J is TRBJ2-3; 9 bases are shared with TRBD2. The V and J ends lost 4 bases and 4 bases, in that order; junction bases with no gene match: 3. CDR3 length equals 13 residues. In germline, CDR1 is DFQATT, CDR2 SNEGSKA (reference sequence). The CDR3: CSAILAGADTQYF. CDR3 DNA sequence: TGCAGTGCTATTTTAGCGGGAGCAGATACGCAGTATTTT.

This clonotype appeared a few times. The CDR3 is CASSFETAFNSPLHF. As DNA, the CDR3 is TGCGCCAGCAGCTTCGAGACAGCTTTTAATTCACCCCTCCACTTT. The chain employs TRBV5-1 and TRBJ1-6, with TRBD1 as a possible D gene (5 bases). Germline assignment: CDR1 SGHRS and CDR2 YFSETQ. V was cut by 2 bases and J by 6 bases, with 12 bases left in between. The CDR3 runs 15 residues.

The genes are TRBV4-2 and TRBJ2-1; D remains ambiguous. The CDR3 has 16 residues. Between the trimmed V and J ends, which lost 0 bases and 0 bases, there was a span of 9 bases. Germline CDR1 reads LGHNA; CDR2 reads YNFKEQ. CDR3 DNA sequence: TGTGCCAGCAGCCAAGATTTCCCGAGCTCCTACAATGAGCAGTTCTTC. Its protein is CASSQDFPSSYNEQFF.

The CDR3 protein is CASSLWQEPTLQYF. Written as DNA, the CDR3 is TGTGCCAGCAGCTTATGGCAGGAACCAACTCTGCAGTATTTT. The rearrangement uses TRBV13 and TRBJ2-3; no clear D gene. This CDR3 contains 14 residues. V was shortened by 2 bases and J by 11 bases, with 17 bases between the two germline ends. Germline CDR1 and CDR2: PRHDT and FYEKMQ (reference sequence).

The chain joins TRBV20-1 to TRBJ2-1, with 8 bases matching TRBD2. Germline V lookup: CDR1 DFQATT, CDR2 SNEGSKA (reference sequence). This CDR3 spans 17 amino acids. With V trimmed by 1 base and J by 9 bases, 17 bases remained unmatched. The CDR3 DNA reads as TGCAGTGCTAGAGGTGCACTACGGGGACCAGCGGGAGCTGAGCAGTTCTTC. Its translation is CSARGALRGPAGAEQFF.

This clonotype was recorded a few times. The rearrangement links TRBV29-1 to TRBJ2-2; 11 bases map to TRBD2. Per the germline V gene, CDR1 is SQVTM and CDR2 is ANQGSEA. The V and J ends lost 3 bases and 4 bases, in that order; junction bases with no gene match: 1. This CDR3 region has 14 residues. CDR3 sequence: CSVDLAGGTGELFF. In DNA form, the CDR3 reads TGCAGCGTTGACCTAGCGGGAGGCACCGGGGAGCTGTTTTTT.

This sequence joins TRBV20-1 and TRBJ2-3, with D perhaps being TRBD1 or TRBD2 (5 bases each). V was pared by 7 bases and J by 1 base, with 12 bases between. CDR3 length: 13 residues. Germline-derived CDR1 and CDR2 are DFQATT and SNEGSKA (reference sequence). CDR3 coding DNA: TGCAGTGAGCCGGGACCCGGCACAGATACGCAGTATTTT. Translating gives CSEPGPGTDTQYF.

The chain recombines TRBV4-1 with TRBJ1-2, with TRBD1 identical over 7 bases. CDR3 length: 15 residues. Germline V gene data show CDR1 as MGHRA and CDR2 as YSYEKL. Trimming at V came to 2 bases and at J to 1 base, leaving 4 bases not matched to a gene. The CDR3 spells CASSQIGDSNYGYTF. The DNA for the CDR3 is TGCGCCAGCAGCCAAATCGGGGACAGTAACTATGGCTACACCTTC.

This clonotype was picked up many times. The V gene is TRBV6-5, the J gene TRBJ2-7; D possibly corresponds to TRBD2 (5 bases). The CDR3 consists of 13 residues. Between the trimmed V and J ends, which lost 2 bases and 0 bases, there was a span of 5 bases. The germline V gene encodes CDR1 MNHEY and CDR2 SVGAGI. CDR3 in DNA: TGTGCCAGCAGTTACCGGGACTCCTACGAGCAGTACTTC. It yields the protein CASSYRDSYEQYF.

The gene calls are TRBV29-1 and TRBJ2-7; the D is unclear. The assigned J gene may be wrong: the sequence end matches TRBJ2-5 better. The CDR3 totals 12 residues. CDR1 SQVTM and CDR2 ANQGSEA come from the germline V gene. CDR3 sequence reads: CSVDPNKETQYF. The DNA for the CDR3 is TGCAGCGTTGACCCCAATAAGGAGACCCAGTACTTC.

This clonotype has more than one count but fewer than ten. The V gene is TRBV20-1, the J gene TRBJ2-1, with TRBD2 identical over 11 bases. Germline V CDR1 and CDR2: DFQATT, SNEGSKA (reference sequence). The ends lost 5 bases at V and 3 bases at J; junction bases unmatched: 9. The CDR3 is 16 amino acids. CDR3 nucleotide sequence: TGCAGTGCTTCCCCCTTAGCGGGAGGGCGCTACAATGAGCAGTTCTTC. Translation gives CSASPLAGGRYNEQFF.

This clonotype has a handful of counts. The CDR3 loop is CASSRAGGYPNEQFF. The CDR3 DNA reads TGTGCCAGCAGTAGAGCGGGAGGGTATCCCAATGAGCAGTTCTTC. The chain is built from TRBV25-1 and TRBJ2-1, with 10 bases that match TRBD2. CDR1 and CDR2 (germline): MGHDK, SYGVNS. This CDR3 has 15 amino acids. The ends lost 5 bases at V and 6 bases at J; junction bases unmatched: 7.

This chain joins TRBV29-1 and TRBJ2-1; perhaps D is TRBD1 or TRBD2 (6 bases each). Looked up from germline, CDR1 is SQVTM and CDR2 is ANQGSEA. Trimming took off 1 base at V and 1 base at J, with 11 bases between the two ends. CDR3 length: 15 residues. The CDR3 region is CSVEGGRGSYNEQFF. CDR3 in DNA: TGCAGCGTTGAAGGGGGGCGGGGATCCTACAATGAGCAGTTCTTC.

CDR3 protein: CASSPRGASIGYF. DNA of the CDR3: TGTGCCAGCAGCCCCCGAGGGGCGTCGATTGGGTACTTC. This sequence joins TRBV7-9 and TRBJ2-5; tentatively, D is TRBD1 or TRBD2 (5 bases each). This CDR3 is 13 amino acids long. Germline V gene data show CDR1 as SEHNR and CDR2 as FQNEAQ (reference sequence). Trimming removed 5 bases from V and 13 bases from J, with 20 bases in between.

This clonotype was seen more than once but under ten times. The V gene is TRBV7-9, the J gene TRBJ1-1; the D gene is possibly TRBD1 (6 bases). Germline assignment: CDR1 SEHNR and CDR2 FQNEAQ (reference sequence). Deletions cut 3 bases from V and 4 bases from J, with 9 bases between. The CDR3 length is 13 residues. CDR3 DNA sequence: TGTGCCAGCAGCTTGATCAGGGGCACTGAAGCTTTCTTT. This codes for CASSLIRGTEAFF.

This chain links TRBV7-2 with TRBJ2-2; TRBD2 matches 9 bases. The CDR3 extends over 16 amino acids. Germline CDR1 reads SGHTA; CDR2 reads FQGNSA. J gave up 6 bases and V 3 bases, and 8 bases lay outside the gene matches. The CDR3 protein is CASSFESGRLSGELFF. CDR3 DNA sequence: TGTGCCAGCAGCTTCGAGAGCGGGAGGTTGTCCGGGGAGCTGTTTTTT.

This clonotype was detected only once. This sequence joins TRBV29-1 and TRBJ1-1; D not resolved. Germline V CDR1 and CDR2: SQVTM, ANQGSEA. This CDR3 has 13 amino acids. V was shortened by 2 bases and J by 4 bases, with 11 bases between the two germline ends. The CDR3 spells CSVEIGRRTEAFF. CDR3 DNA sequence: TGCAGCGTTGAAATAGGGCGTCGCACTGAAGCTTTCTTT.

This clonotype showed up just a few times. The CDR3 coding sequence is TGCAGTGCTACGCTCCCGGGAAGACGCTACGAGCAGTACTTC. Translating it yields CSATLPGRRYEQYF. The chain combines TRBV20-1 with TRBJ2-5, with a possible D match to TRBD2 (5 bases). The end of the DNA is better explained by TRBJ2-7, so the J call may be wrong. The CDR3 is 14 amino acids. The germline gives CDR1 DFQATT, CDR2 SNEGSKA (reference sequence).

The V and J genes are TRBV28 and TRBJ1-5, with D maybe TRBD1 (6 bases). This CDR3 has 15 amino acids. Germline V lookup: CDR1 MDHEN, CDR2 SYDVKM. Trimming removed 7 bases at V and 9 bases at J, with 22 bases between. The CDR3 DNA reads TGTGCCAGCACCATCTCAGGAGGGGGATGGCGGCCCCAGCATTTT. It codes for CASTISGGGWRPQHF.

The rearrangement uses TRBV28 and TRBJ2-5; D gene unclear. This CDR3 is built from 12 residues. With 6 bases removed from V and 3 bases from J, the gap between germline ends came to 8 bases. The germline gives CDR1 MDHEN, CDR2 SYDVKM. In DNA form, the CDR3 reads TGTGCCAGCAGGGCCCATGAAGAGACCCAGTACTTC. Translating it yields CASRAHEETQYF.